These 20 T cell receptor beta chains were all obtained from the same sample, sequenced in a study of a mutant IDH1 vaccine in newly diagnosed glioma. TCRdb keeps only in-frame clones here, not all; method: immunoSEQ multiplex PCR. The profile shows tens of thousands of clones, 75% to 90% of them singletons. As to time point: baseline, week 1 (first vaccination visit). Treatment specified: pre-vaccination baseline after standard-of-care therapy. This specimen was PBMCs, taken from a glioma patient treated with radiotherapy, temozolomide or both. The receptor set was obtained from a woman aged 35 to 49 with glioma.

This chain links TRBV7-9 with TRBJ2-6; TRBD1 is a possible D gene (6 bases). Between the trimmed V and J ends, which lost 1 base and 0 bases, there was a span of 16 bases. Germline values: CDR1 SEHNR, CDR2 FQNEAQ (reference sequence). This CDR3 region has 19 residues. The DNA of the CDR3 is TGTGCCAGCAGCTTAGGCTTCCAGGGGCGATTCTCTGGGGCCAACGTCCTGACTTTC. Translating it yields CASSLGFQGRFSGANVLTF.

The chain combines TRBV7-6 with TRBJ1-1; no clear D gene. Deletions cut 3 bases from V and 3 bases from J, with 20 bases between. Germline CDR1 and CDR2: SGHVS and FNYEAQ. This CDR3 contains 17 residues. CDR3 DNA: TGTGCCAGCAGCTTCTCTGGGAATTCCGGTGAGGACACTGAAGCTTTCTTT. Its translation: CASSFSGNSGEDTEAFF.

The V and J genes are TRBV15 and TRBJ2-3; D ambiguous. Germline loops: CDR1 LNHNV, CDR2 YYDKDF (reference sequence). V was cut by 1 base and J by 4 bases, with 9 bases left in between. The CDR3 is 14 residues long. The CDR3: CATSRASPADTQYF. CDR3 DNA sequence: TGTGCCACCAGCAGAGCCTCACCGGCAGATACGCAGTATTTT.

This chain joins TRBV21-1 and TRBJ1-2. TRBV21-1 is a pseudogene. The CDR3 extends over 15 amino acids. For the CDR3, the DNA is TGTGCCAGCAGCAGTCAGAGGGCGACTAACTATGGCTACACCTTC. It yields the protein CASSSQRATNYGYTF.

This rearrangement joins TRBV2 to TRBJ1-6; possibly TRBD1 for D (6 bases). Germline V gene data show CDR1 as SNHLY and CDR2 as FYNNEI. V was trimmed by 0 bases and J by 4 bases, leaving 10 bases between them. This CDR3 has 16 amino acids. The DNA of the CDR3 is TGTGCCAGCAGTGAAGCGTCGCAGGGGTATAATTCACCCCTCCACTTT. Its protein is CASSEASQGYNSPLHF.

The chain uses TRBV4-1 and TRBJ1-2; 9 positions agree with TRBD1. This CDR3 is 16 amino acids long. The junction had 12 bases not matched to a gene; V was cut back by 4 bases and J by 6 bases. CDR1 MGHRA and CDR2 YSYEKL come from the germline V gene. DNA of the CDR3: TGCGCCAGCAGCCCCTCTTCGGGACAGGGTTGGGATGGCTACACCTTC. Amino acids: CASSPSSGQGWDGYTF.

CDR3 sequence: CASRKSGQAPKPVDSPLHF. The CDR3 bases are TGTGCCAGCAGAAAGTCCGGACAGGCTCCAAAACCTGTGGATTCACCCCTCCACTTT. The rearrangement links TRBV21-1 to TRBJ1-6; TRBD1, as called in the table, went unchecked against the DNA. TRBV21-1 is noted as a pseudogene. The CDR3 totals 19 residues.

Regarding this clone: At one end, the junction sequence differs from germline, possibly due to a read error. This chain uses TRBV19 with TRBJ2-5; TRBD2 matches at 11 bases. Germline CDR1 is LNHDA and CDR2 is SQIVND (reference sequence). The CDR3 is 18 residues long. The CDR3 reads CVSSIDLLAGDPQETQYF. The CDR3 nucleotides read TGTGTCAGTAGTATAGATCTACTAGCGGGAGATCCCCAAGAGACCCAGTACTTC.

The CDR3 region is CASSPSVRNTEAFF. The CDR3 coding sequence is TGTGCCAGCTCACCATCCGTGCGGAACACTGAAGCTTTCTTT. V is TRBV18 and J is TRBJ1-1; D is undetermined. Germline V gene sequence: CDR1 KGHSH, CDR2 LQKENI. This CDR3 is built from 14 residues. V lost 2 bases and J 1 base, leaving 8 bases between the germline ends.

This chain links TRBV4-1 with TRBJ2-3; D is possibly TRBD2 (6 bases). Trimming took 1 base from V and 0 from J, leaving 8 bases between them. The CDR3 totals 15 residues. CDR1 MGHRA and CDR2 YSYEKL come from the germline V gene. The CDR3 is CASSQGLVSTDTQYF. The DNA for the CDR3 is TGCGCCAGCAGCCAAGGACTAGTGAGCACAGATACGCAGTATTTT.

The J gene is TRBJ2-7, the V gene TRBV5-7; D possibly corresponds to TRBD2 (6 bases). TRBV5-7 is sorted into the ORF group, with uncertain function. CDR3 length equals 12 residues. Trimming removed 8 bases from V and 5 bases from J, with 14 bases in between. CDR3: CARSQGGDEQYF. The CDR3 nucleotides read TGTGCCAGGTCACAAGGAGGGGACGAGCAGTACTTC.

This clone came up once. The chain couples TRBV11-2 to TRBJ2-7; D ambiguous. Germline CDR1 SGHAT, CDR2 FQNNGV. The CDR3 covers 14 residues. Trimming cost V 5 bases and J 0 bases, with 11 bases left between them. CDR3 DNA: TGTGCCAGCAGCCCATGGACGGCCTCCTACGAGCAGTACTTC. Translating it yields CASSPWTASYEQYF.

The chain has TRBV2 and TRBJ1-1; D may be TRBD1 (5 bases). Germline V gene sequence: CDR1 SNHLY, CDR2 FYNNEI. The CDR3 covers 11 residues. The CDR3 sequence is CARGVNTEAFF. The CDR3 DNA reads TGTGCTAGGGGCGTGAACACTGAAGCTTTCTTT.

This clone was detected a few times. The genes are TRBV9 and TRBJ1-5; D is ambiguous. The CDR3 sequence is 10 residues long. Trimming shortened V by 8 bases and J by 6 bases, and 6 bases separated the two germline ends. Germline CDR1 is SGDLS and CDR2 is YYNGEE. CDR3 sequence (DNA): TGTGCCAGAAGATGTCAGCCCCAGCATTTT. Translated, it gives CARRCQPQHF.

This clone has just a few counts. V and J are TRBV7-9 and TRBJ1-2, with TRBD1 identical over 7 bases. Per germline, CDR1 SEHNR and CDR2 FQNEAQ (reference sequence). This CDR3 comprises 17 residues. With 2 bases clipped from V and 2 bases from J, the junction kept 11 bases outside the gene matches. In DNA form, the CDR3 reads TGTGCCAGCAGCTTATCAGGGTCCGGGACAGTGAACTATGGCTACACCTTC. This gives the protein CASSLSGSGTVNYGYTF.

This sequence joins TRBV27 and TRBJ2-7; 7 bases are a match to TRBD2. J lost 4 bases, V lost 4 bases, and 10 bases had no gene match. Germline values: CDR1 MNHEY, CDR2 SMNVEV (reference sequence). CDR3 length equals 15 residues. CDR3 sequence reads: CASSSLESGTYEQYF. CDR3 DNA sequence: TGTGCCAGCAGTTCCCTAGAAAGCGGGACTTACGAGCAGTACTTC.

CDR3 region: CASSQDGREGGRQPQHF. The CDR3 DNA reads TGTGCCAGCAGCCAAGATGGCAGGGAGGGAGGTCGTCAGCCCCAGCATTTT. V is TRBV4-2 and J is TRBJ1-5, with a weak D call TRBD1 (5 bases). CDR1 is LGHNA and CDR2 is YNFKEQ in the germline V gene. The V and J ends lost 0 bases and 6 bases respectively, with 18 bases between them. This CDR3 contains 17 residues.

This clone came up once. V usage is TRBV13 and J usage is TRBJ1-3; perhaps TRBD1 as D (6 bases). Germline V gene sequence: CDR1 PRHDT, CDR2 FYEKMQ (reference sequence). The V gene lost 5 bases and the J gene lost 1 base, with 9 bases spanning the gap. The CDR3 has 14 amino acids. The CDR3 DNA sequence: TGTGCCAGCAGCCAAAGGGGGTCTGGAAACACCATATATTTT. This encodes CASSQRGSGNTIYF.

V is TRBV7-9 and J is TRBJ1-1; 9 positions match TRBD1. This CDR3 region has 18 residues. CDR1 and CDR2 from the germline V gene are SEHNR and FQNEAQ (reference sequence). Trimming took 3 bases from V and 3 from J; bases not matched to a gene: 14. Here the CDR3 DNA reads TGTGCCAGCAGCTTTTCCCCGTTATCACGGACAGGGGACACTGAAGCTTTCTTT. This codes for CASSFSPLSRTGDTEAFF.

The chain recombines TRBV6-5 with TRBJ1-2; D uncertain. V dropped 5 bases and J dropped 0 bases, with 13 bases sitting between them. CDR3 length equals 15 residues. Germline lookup yields CDR1 MNHEY and CDR2 SVGAGI. CDR3 amino acids: CASSTMGTTNYGYTF. In nucleotides, the CDR3 is TGTGCCAGCAGTACCATGGGAACTACTAACTATGGCTACACCTTC.